The next 25 T cell receptor beta chains were all read from a single sample in a study of tumor-infiltrating lymphocytes in primary liver carcinoma. Using a constant-region primer together with ProtoScript II reverse transcriptase, TCR beta cDNA was made from roughly 520 ng of total RNA. Employing slightly modified ARM-PCR, three nested multiplex PCR rounds were run, and these gave rise to the TCR beta libraries. For around 11 cycles apiece, the opening two PCR rounds ran with TRBV1-TRBV30 forward primers and a C-beta reverse primer. TCRdb reanalysed the multiplex PCR reads using MiXCR and keeps one entry per CDR3 protein. Seen here are 310,000 or so distinct CDR3 sequences, less than 65% observed once, and the top ten hold about 6%. It was unsorted whole blood that yielded blood RNA, and germline DNA was also extracted. Sequencing was performed on peripheral blood. The origin of the receptors is a man aged 35 to 55 with primary liver carcinoma and hepatitis B virus infection.

This clonotype came up many times. The chain links TRBV12-3 or TRBV12-4 to TRBJ1-2, with D tentatively TRBD1 (5 bases). CDR3 size: 15 residues. The V gene lost 10 bases and the J gene lost 8 bases, with 26 bases spanning the gap. The DNA for the CDR3 is TGTGCCACCCTAAGGGGAACAGGAACAAAACAAGGCTACACCTTC. It codes for CATLRGTGTKQGYTF.

Of note for this clonotype: This CDR3 is missing its conserved last phenylalanine or tryptophan, likely due to a read error. This chain connects TRBV5-4 to TRBJ2-2, with D hard to call. This CDR3 has 15 residues. V was cut by 6 bases and J by 4 bases, with 16 bases left in between. Germline loops: CDR1 SGHNT, CDR2 YYREEE (reference sequence). This CDR3 is CASTQDRQATGELFI. The CDR3 DNA follows: TGTGCCAGCACTCAGGACCGTCAGGCCACCGGGGAGCTGTTTATT.

Of note for this clonotype: Being one base from a much bigger clone, this may be a read error. The V gene is TRBV10-3, the J gene TRBJ1-3, with TRBD1 identical over 8 bases. With V trimmed by 11 bases and J by 3 bases, 9 bases remained unmatched. Germline-derived CDR1 and CDR2 are ENHRY and SYGVKD. The CDR3 is 14 residues long. CDR3 sequence: CAVTDRANGNTIYF. In DNA, the CDR3 is TGTGCCGTGACGGACAGGGCTAATGGAAACACCATATATTTT.

The chain links TRBV11-3 to TRBJ2-3; perhaps TRBD2 as D (6 bases). The V gene lost 3 bases and the J gene lost 5 bases, with 9 bases spanning the gap. The germline V gene has CDR1 SGHNT and CDR2 YENEEA. This CDR3 is built from 13 residues. CDR3 sequence (DNA): TGTGCCAGCAGCTTCTGGGAGGAAGATACGCAGTATTTT. It yields the protein CASSFWEEDTQYF.

Only a few counts were recorded for this clonotype. This may be a read error: a much more frequent sequence differs by one nucleotide. The rearrangement uses TRBV12-3 or TRBV12-4 and TRBJ1-2; no clear D gene. V was clipped by 3 bases and J by 10 bases, with 18 bases between them. There are 14 residues in the CDR3. The DNA for the CDR3 is TGTGCCAGCAGTTTTAGGGTCTTTGGGGAGGCCTACACCTTC. Amino acids: CASSFRVFGEAYTF.

With regard to this clonotype: Compared with germline, one end of the junction differs, possibly owing to a read error. The rearrangement uses TRBV11-1 and TRBJ2-1, with TRBD2 identical over 14 bases. The length of the CDR3 is 17 residues. Germline CDR1 SGHAT, CDR2 FQDESV (reference sequence). The CDR3 region has the DNA TGTGCCAGCAGCAGTGGACTAGCGGGAGGAACATATAATGAGCAGCTCTTC. Its translation is CASSSGLAGGTYNEQLF. The whole variable domain, filled in from reference TRBV11-1 and TRBJ2-1, reads EAEVAQSPRYKITEKSQAVAFWCDPISGHATLYWYRQILGQGPELLVQFQDESVVDDSQLPKDRFSAERLKGVDSTLKIQPAELGDSAMYLCASSSGLAGGTYNEQLFGPGTRLTVL.

The chain couples TRBV11-2 to TRBJ2-2; a weak D match, TRBD2 (5 bases). V was pared by 10 bases and J by 5 bases, with 17 bases between. Germline CDR1 is SGHAT and CDR2 is FQNNGV. CDR3 length equals 14 residues. CDR3 in amino acids: CANSSLRGTGELFF. The CDR3 bases are TGTGCCAATAGCTCCTTACGGGGTACCGGGGAGCTGTTTTTT.

The chain is built from TRBV28 and TRBJ1-5; no definite D call. The CDR3 is made up of 12 amino acids. Germline CDR1 is MDHEN and CDR2 is SYDVKM. The V end was cut by 10 bases, the J end by 3 bases, with 10 bases between. As DNA, the CDR3 is TGTGCCACCCGGACCTACAATCAGCCCCAGCATTTT. Translated: CATRTYNQPQHF.

The J gene is TRBJ2-3, the V gene TRBV20-1; possible D gene TRBD2, 5 bases. Germline-derived CDR1 and CDR2 are DFQATT and SNEGSKA (reference sequence). Between the trimmed V and J ends, which lost 3 bases and 2 bases, there was a span of 15 bases. The CDR3 sequence is 15 residues long. For the CDR3, the DNA is TGCAGTGCTAGGCGAGGGAGAGGGCCCACAGATACGCAGTATTTT. Translating it yields CSARRGRGPTDTQYF.

This clonotype was recorded at least ten times. V and J are TRBV4-1 and TRBJ1-5; possibly TRBD1 for D (5 bases). The V gene's germline CDR1 is MGHRA and CDR2 YSYEKL. This CDR3 has 15 residues. Trimming stripped 4 bases from V and 3 bases from J, with 13 bases between. CDR3 region: CASSPRDSVNQPQHF. CDR3 DNA: TGCGCCAGCAGCCCTCGGGACTCAGTCAATCAGCCCCAGCATTTT.

As to this clonotype: Mismatch with germline at one junction end may stem from a read error. The V call is TRBV12-3 or TRBV12-4, the J call TRBJ2-1; 12 nucleotides line up with TRBD2. The CDR3 contains 15 residues. In DNA, the CDR3 is TGTGCCGGCAGTTTCCGGACTAGCGGGACCGATGAGCAGTTCTTC. Protein: CAGSFRTSGTDEQFF.

This clonotype has more than one count but fewer than ten. This chain links TRBV9 with TRBJ2-3; 7 bases line up with TRBD1. The CDR3 spans 14 residues. Per the germline V gene, CDR1 is SGDLS and CDR2 is YYNGEE. J was trimmed by 0 bases and V by 3 bases; bases with no gene match: 1. The DNA for the CDR3 is TGTGCCAGCAGCGGGGACAGAAGCACAGATACGCAGTATTTT. Residues: CASSGDRSTDTQYF.

This chain uses TRBV5-6 with TRBJ2-3, with 11 bases lining up with TRBD2. CDR3 length: 16 amino acids. CDR1 is SGHDT, CDR2 YYEEEE, per germline. The ends lost 0 bases at V and 2 bases at J; junction bases unmatched: 2. In nucleotides, the CDR3 is TGTGCCAGCAGCTTGGGACTAGCGGGGTTCACAGATACGCAGTATTTT. Translating gives CASSLGLAGFTDTQYF.

Comments on this clonotype: The junction and the germline gene differ at one end; a read error may be behind it. This sequence joins TRBV5-6 and TRBJ2-6; a weak D match, TRBD1 (5 bases). The CDR3 is made up of 14 amino acids. Germline CDR1 is SGHDT and CDR2 is YYEEEE. CDR3: CASSFYPGANVLIF. CDR3 sequence (DNA): TGTGCCAGCAGCTTCTACCCTGGGGCCAACGTCCTGATTTTC.

On this clonotype: One end of the junction fails to match germline, which may point to a read error. The genes are TRBV6-1 and TRBJ1-4, with TRBD1 matching over 9 bases. The CDR3 runs 19 residues. CDR1 is MNHNS, CDR2 SASEGT, per germline. This CDR3 is CTSSERFGTGGWSDEKLFF. CDR3 DNA: TGTACCAGCAGTGAACGGTTCGGTACAGGGGGCTGGAGTGATGAAAAACTGTTTTTT.

As regards this clonotype: This could be a read error, since a much larger clone is one nucleotide away. This chain connects TRBV12-3 or TRBV12-4 to TRBJ2-1; D remains unclear. CDR3 length equals 11 residues. Trimming pared 7 bases from V and 10 bases from J, leaving 11 bases between. For the CDR3, the DNA is TGTGCCAGCAATGATGTCCTGGAGCAGTTCTTC. The encoded protein is CASNDVLEQFF.

V usage is TRBV5-4 and J usage is TRBJ1-1; tentative D call: TRBD1 (6 bases). The CDR3 loop spans 14 amino acids. The germline gives CDR1 SGHNT, CDR2 YYREEE (reference sequence). Trimming took 0 bases from V and 7 from J, leaving 13 bases between them. CDR3: CASSLGQVEDEAFF. In nucleotides, the CDR3 is TGTGCCAGCAGCTTGGGACAGGTGGAGGATGAAGCTTTCTTT.

Regarding this clonotype: A much larger clone differs by one base, so this may be a read error. This chain joins TRBV4-3 and TRBJ2-2; TRBD1 or TRBD2 may be the D gene (6 bases each). This CDR3 contains 17 residues. The germline V gene has CDR1 LGHNA and CDR2 YSLEER. The DNA for the CDR3 is TGTGCCAGCAGCCAAGTTGGGGGGCAGGGCCACACCGGGAAGCTGTTTTTT. Residues: CASSQVGGQGHTGKLFF.

The rearrangement joins TRBV25-1 to TRBJ2-1; unclear D gene. V lost 1 base and J lost 8, with 9 bases in between. The V gene's germline CDR1 is MGHDK and CDR2 SYGVNS. This CDR3 is 13 amino acids long. The CDR3 loop is CASSESRAYEQFF. DNA of the CDR3: TGTGCCAGCAGTGAATCTAGGGCCTATGAGCAGTTCTTC.

This clonotype was counted a few times. The gene calls are TRBV30 and TRBJ1-4, with TRBD1 as a possible D gene (5 bases). The CDR3 is made up of 15 amino acids. The V end was cut by 0 bases, the J end by 0 bases, with 8 bases between. Germline assignment: CDR1 GTSNPN and CDR2 SVGIG (reference sequence). The CDR3 here is CAWSVWGPTNEKLFF. As DNA, the CDR3 is TGTGCCTGGAGTGTATGGGGCCCAACTAATGAAAAACTGTTTTTT.

The V gene is TRBV11-1, the J gene TRBJ1-1; maybe TRBD1 (5 bases). The CDR3 length is 15 residues. Per the germline V gene, CDR1 is SGHAT and CDR2 is FQDESV (reference sequence). The CDR3 region has the DNA TGTGTCAGTACCTCACGGTGGGGCGCGTGGACTGAAGCTTTCTTT. Amino acid sequence: CVSTSRWGAWTEAFF.

This clonotype was counted a few times. The genes are TRBV5-1 and TRBJ2-5, with 13 bases identical to TRBD2. V lost 4 bases to trimming and J lost 2 bases; unmatched junction nucleotides: 5. CDR1 and CDR2 from the germline V gene are SGHRS and YFSETQ. The CDR3 covers 16 residues. CDR3 amino acids: CASSTGTSGIQETQYF. In DNA, the CDR3 is TGCGCCAGCAGCACCGGGACTAGCGGGATACAAGAGACCCAGTACTTC.

This clonotype has a single count. The conserved phenylalanine or tryptophan normally closing the CDR3 is absent here, so this likely arose from a read error. The rearrangement joins TRBV11-2 to TRBJ2-5; D is undetermined. CDR3 size: 14 residues. Germline-derived CDR1 and CDR2 are SGHAT and FQNNGV. CDR3 nucleotide sequence: TGTGCCGGCAGCTTCGTACCGAGTCAAGAGACCCAGTACTTA. Translating it yields CAGSFVPSQETQYL.

Regarding this clonotype: The germline gene is not matched at one end of the junction; a read error may be the cause. The chain uses TRBV5-6 and TRBJ2-2; 7 nucleotides line up with TRBD1. The CDR3 has 14 amino acids. Germline CDR1 and CDR2: SGHDT and YYEEEE. This CDR3 reads CASSLRGGAGELSF. CDR3 coding DNA: TGTGCCAGCAGCTTAAGAGGGGGCGCCGGGGAGCTATCTTTT. Supplemented by reference TRBV5-6 and TRBJ2-2, the full variable domain reads DAGVTQSPTHLIKTRGQQVTLRCSPKSGHDTVSWYQQALGQGPQFIFQYYEEEERQRGNFPDRFSGHQFPNYSSELNVNALLLGDSALYLCASSLRGGAGELSFGEGSRLTVL.

This chain links TRBV11-2 with TRBJ2-7; D perhaps matches TRBD2 (7 bases). Germline V gives CDR1 SGHAT, CDR2 FQNNGV. The CDR3 loop spans 11 amino acids. V gave up 11 bases and J gave up 7 bases, with 15 bases separating them. In nucleotides, the CDR3 is TGTGCCTCCCAAGGGGGGGGTGAGCAGTACTTC. It specifies CASQGGGEQYF.